These 10 T cell receptor beta chains originate from one sample sequenced in a study of CD8 T cells in ankylosing spondylitis. TCRdb passed the 5' RACE reads through MiXCR, listing each CDR3 protein once. The repertoire holds approximately 110,000 distinct CDR3 sequences, under 30% seen once, with about 12% in the top ten. Sequenced input: synovial fluid, either unsorted or a sorted T cell fraction (not recorded which). The receptors were gathered from a male donor with ankylosing spondylitis.

This clonotype appeared a few times. V usage is TRBV3-1 and J usage is TRBJ2-5; possibly TRBD2 for D (5 bases). The CDR3 loop spans 13 amino acids. Germline assignment: CDR1 LGHDT and CDR2 YNNKEL (reference sequence). V shed 6 bases and J shed 7 bases, with 15 bases lying between them. The CDR3 here is CASSRVDEGTQYF. The CDR3, as DNA: TGTGCCAGCAGTCGGGTCGACGAGGGGACCCAGTACTTC.

In this sample, this clonotype turned up a few times. The CDR3, as DNA: TGTGCCAGCAGCTTGGAAGGGGGGGGGGAGACCCAGTACTTC. This sequence encodes CASSLEGGGETQYF. The J gene is TRBJ2-5, the V gene TRBV5-4, with D tentatively TRBD2 (7 bases). CDR1 SGHNT and CDR2 YYREEE come from the germline V gene (reference sequence). CDR3 length: 14 amino acids. V lost 0 bases, J lost 5 bases, and 11 bases lay in between. The whole variable domain, filled in from reference TRBV5-4 and TRBJ2-5, reads ETGVTQSPTHLIKTRGQQVTLRCSSQSGHNTVSWYQQALGQGPQFIFQYYREEENGRGNFPPRFSGLQFPNYSSELNVNALELDDSALYLCASSLEGGGETQYFGPGTRLLVL.

V and J are TRBV6-1 and TRBJ2-7, with 10 bases fitting TRBD1. CDR3 length: 14 amino acids. Losses at the gene ends were 5 bases for V and 1 base for J; bases not matched to a gene: 2. Germline CDR1 is MNHNS and CDR2 is SASEGT. CDR3 protein: CASSRTGGSYEQYV. The CDR3 nucleotides are TGTGCCAGCAGTCGGACAGGGGGATCCTACGAGCAGTACGTC.

This clonotype showed up just a few times. This chain links TRBV25-1 with TRBJ1-1, with a possible D match to TRBD1 (6 bases). The CDR3 totals 16 residues. Per germline, CDR1 MGHDK and CDR2 SYGVNS. Between the trimmed V and J ends, which lost 2 bases and 0 bases, there was a span of 13 bases. In DNA form, the CDR3 reads TGTGCCAGCAGTGAAACCTGGGACACCATGAACACTGAAGCTTTCTTT. The encoded protein is CASSETWDTMNTEAFF.

The chain links TRBV4-1 to TRBJ2-1; weak D call: TRBD2 (6 bases). This CDR3 has 16 amino acids. CDR1 is MGHRA and CDR2 is YSYEKL in the germline V gene. Trimming took 4 bases from V and 0 from J, leaving 13 bases between them. CDR3 sequence: CASSPVSGSSYNEQFF. CDR3 nucleotide sequence: TGCGCCAGCAGCCCGGTTAGCGGAAGCTCCTACAATGAGCAGTTCTTC.

This clonotype was detected only a few times. At one end the junction does not follow the germline gene, possibly because of a read error. The V call is TRBV7-2, the J call TRBJ1-1; no firm D call. The CDR3 extends over 14 amino acids. Germline V gene sequence: CDR1 SGHTA, CDR2 FQGNSA. CDR3 amino acids: CASSPFMVYTEVFF. CDR3 in DNA: TGTGCCAGCAGCCCCTTTATGGTTTACACTGAAGTTTTCTTT.

This clonotype was seen a handful of times. The chain joins TRBV5-1 to TRBJ2-7; D possibly uses TRBD1 or TRBD2 (5 bases each). This CDR3 has 13 residues. V lost 2 bases and J 2 bases, leaving 8 bases between the germline ends. Germline V gene sequence: CDR1 SGHRS, CDR2 YFSETQ. CDR3 amino acids: CASSFGTAYEQYF. The CDR3 DNA reads as TGCGCCAGCAGCTTCGGGACGGCCTACGAGCAGTACTTC.

The chain is built from TRBV29-1 and TRBJ2-7; 7 bases align to TRBD2. The CDR3 runs to 11 residues. J was trimmed by 3 bases and V by 4 bases; bases with no gene match: 0. CDR1 and CDR2 from the germline V gene are SQVTM and ANQGSEA. The CDR3 region is CSVGTSYEQYF. Written as DNA, the CDR3 is TGCAGCGTTGGGACTAGCTACGAGCAGTACTTC.

V gene TRBV6-1 combines with J gene TRBJ1-5, with D perhaps TRBD1 (5 bases). V lost 4 bases to trimming and J lost 7 bases, with 8 bases between them. CDR1 is MNHNS, CDR2 SASEGT, per germline. The CDR3 contains 12 residues. This CDR3 is CASSARDQPQHF. For the CDR3, the DNA is TGTGCCAGCAGTGCTAGGGACCAGCCCCAGCATTTT.

This clonotype was recorded a few times. V gene TRBV11-2 combines with J gene TRBJ2-2; D ambiguous. V shed 6 bases and J shed 3 bases, with 11 bases lying between them. From germline, CDR1 is SGHAT and CDR2 FQNNGV. CDR3 length: 14 residues. The CDR3 sequence is CASRPPQDTGELFF. In DNA form, the CDR3 reads TGTGCCAGCAGACCCCCCCAGGACACCGGGGAGCTGTTTTTT.